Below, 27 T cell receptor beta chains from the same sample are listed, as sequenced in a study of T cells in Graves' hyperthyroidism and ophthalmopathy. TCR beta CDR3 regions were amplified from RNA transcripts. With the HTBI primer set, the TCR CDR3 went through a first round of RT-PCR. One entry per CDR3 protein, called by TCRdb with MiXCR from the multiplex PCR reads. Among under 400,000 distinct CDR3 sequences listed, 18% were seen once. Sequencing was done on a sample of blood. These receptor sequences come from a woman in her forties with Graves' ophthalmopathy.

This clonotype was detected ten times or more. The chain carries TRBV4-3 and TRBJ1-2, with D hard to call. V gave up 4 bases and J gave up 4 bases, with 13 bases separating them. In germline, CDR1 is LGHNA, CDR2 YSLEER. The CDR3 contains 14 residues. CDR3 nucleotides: TGCGCCAGCAGCCCCCAGACCGGACTCTATGGCTACACCTTC. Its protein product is CASSPQTGLYGYTF.

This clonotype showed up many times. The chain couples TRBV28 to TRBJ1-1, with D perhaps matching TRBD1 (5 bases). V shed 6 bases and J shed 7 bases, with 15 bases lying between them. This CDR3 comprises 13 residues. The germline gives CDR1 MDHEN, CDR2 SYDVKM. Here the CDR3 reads CASSPGGYDEAFF. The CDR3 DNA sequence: TGTGCCAGCAGCCCCGGGGGGTACGATGAAGCTTTCTTT.

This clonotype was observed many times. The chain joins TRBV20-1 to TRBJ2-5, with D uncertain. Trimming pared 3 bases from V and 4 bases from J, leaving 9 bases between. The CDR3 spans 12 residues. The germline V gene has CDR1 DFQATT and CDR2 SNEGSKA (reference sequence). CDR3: CSARKSLETQYF. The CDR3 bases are TGCAGTGCTAGGAAGTCTTTAGAGACCCAGTACTTC.

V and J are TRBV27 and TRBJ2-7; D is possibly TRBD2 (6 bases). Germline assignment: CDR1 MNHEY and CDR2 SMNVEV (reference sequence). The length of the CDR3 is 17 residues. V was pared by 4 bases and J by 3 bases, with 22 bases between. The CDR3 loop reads CASSWKWFGGKGYEQYF. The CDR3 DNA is TGTGCCAGCAGTTGGAAGTGGTTTGGGGGGAAGGGCTACGAGCAGTACTTC.

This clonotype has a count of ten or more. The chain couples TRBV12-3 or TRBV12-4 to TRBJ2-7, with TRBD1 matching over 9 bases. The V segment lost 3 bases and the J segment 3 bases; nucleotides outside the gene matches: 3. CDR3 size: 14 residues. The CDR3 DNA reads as TGTGCCAGCAGTTTTGGGACAGGGTTCTACGAGCAGTACTTC. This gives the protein CASSFGTGFYEQYF.

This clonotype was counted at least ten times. The CDR3 coding sequence is TGTGCCAGTAGTATGATAAGGGACAGGGCTGGCTATGGCTACACCTTC. Protein sequence: CASSMIRDRAGYGYTF. The chain carries TRBV19 and TRBJ1-2; TRBD1 aligns across 9 bases. Losses at the gene ends were 3 bases for V and 4 bases for J; bases not matched to a gene: 9. Germline-derived CDR1 and CDR2 are LNHDA and SQIVND (reference sequence). The CDR3 extends over 16 amino acids.

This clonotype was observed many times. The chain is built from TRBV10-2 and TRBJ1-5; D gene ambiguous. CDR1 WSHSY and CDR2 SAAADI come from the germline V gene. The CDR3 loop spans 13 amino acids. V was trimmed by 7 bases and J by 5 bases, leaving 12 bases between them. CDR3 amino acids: CASKGSGDQPQHF. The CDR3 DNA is TGCGCCAGCAAAGGTAGTGGGGATCAGCCCCAGCATTTT.

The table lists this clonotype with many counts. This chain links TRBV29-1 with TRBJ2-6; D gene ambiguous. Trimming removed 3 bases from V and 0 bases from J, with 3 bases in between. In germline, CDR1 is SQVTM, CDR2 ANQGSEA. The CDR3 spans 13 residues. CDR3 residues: CSVDDSGANVLTF. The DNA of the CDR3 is TGCAGCGTTGACGACTCTGGGGCCAACGTCCTGACTTTC.

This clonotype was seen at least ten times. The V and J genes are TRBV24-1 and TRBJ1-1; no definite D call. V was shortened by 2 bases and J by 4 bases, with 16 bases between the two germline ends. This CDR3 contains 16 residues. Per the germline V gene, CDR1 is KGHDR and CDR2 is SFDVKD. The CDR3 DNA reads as TGTGCCACCAGTGATTCGGGGTTTGGGCGCGGCACTGAAGCTTTCTTT. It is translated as CATSDSGFGRGTEAFF.

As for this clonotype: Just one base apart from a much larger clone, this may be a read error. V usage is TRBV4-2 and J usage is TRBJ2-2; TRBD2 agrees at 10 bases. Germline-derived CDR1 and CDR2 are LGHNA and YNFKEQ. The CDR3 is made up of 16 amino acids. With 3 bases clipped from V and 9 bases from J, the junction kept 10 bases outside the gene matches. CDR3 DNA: TGTGCCAGCAGCCACCTAGCGGGAGTACTCCACCGGGAGCTGTTTTTT. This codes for CASSHLAGVLHRELFF.

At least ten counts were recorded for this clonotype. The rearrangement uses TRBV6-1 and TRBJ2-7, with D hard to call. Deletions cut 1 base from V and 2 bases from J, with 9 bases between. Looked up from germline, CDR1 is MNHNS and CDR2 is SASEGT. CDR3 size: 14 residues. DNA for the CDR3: TGTGCCAGCAGTGAAGAGGTAGGGACCTACGAGCAGTACTTC. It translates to CASSEEVGTYEQYF.

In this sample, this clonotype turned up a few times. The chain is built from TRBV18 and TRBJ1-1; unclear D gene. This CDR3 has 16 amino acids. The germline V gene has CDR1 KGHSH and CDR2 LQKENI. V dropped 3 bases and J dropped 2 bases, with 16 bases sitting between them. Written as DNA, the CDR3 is TGTGCCAGCTCACCGAGCCAACAAGCATCTAACACTGAAGCTTTCTTT. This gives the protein CASSPSQQASNTEAFF.

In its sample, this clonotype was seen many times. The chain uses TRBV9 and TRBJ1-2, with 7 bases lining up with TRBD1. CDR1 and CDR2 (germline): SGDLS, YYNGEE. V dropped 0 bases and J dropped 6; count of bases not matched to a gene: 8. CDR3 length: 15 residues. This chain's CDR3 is CASSVATGQADGYTF. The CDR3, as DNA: TGTGCCAGCAGCGTAGCTACCGGACAGGCTGATGGCTACACCTTC.

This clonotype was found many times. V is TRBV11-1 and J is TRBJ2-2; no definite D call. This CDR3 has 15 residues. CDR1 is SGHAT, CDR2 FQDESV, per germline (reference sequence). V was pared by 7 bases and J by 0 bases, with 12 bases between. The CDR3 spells CASTLGRANTGELFF. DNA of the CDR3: TGTGCCAGCACCCTCGGACGGGCGAACACCGGGGAGCTGTTTTTT.

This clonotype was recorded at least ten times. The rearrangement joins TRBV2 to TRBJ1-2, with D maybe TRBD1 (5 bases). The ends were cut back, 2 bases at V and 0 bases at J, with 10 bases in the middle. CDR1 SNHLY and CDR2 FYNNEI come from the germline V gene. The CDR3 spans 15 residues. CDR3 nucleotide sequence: TGTGCCAGCAGTGAAAAAGGACATCCTAACTATGGCTACACCTTC. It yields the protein CASSEKGHPNYGYTF.

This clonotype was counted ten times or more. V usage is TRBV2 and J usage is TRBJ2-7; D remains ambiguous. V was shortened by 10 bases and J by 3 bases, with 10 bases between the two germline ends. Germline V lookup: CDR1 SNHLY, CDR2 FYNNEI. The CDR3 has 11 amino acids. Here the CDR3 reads CATVDNYEQYF. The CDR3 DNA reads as TGTGCCACCGTTGATAACTACGAGCAGTACTTC.

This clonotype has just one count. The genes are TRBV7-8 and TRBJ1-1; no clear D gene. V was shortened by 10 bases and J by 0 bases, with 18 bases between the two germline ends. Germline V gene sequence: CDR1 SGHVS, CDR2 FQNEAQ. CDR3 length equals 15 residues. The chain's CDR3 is CATSRVHVMNTEAFF. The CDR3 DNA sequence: TGTGCCACCTCCCGGGTCCACGTTATGAACACTGAAGCTTTCTTT.

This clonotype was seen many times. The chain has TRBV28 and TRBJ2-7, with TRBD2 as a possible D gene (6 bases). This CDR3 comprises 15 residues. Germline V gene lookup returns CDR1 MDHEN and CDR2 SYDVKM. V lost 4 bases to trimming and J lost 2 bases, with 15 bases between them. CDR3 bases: TGTGCCAGCAGTTCGCCGGGACTGAGCACCTACGAGCAGTACTTC. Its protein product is CASSSPGLSTYEQYF.

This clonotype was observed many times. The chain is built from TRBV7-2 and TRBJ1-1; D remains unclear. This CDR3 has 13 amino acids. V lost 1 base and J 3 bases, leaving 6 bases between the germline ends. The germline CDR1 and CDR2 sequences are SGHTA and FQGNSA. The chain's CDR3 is CASSLDSDTEAFF. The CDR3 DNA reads TGTGCCAGCAGCTTAGACAGCGACACTGAAGCTTTCTTT.

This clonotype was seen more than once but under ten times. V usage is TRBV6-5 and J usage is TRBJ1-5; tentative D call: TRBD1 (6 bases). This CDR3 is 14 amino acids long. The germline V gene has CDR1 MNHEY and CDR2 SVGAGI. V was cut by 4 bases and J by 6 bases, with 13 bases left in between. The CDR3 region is CASSSDRSSQPQHF. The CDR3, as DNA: TGTGCCAGCAGTTCCGACAGGAGTTCTCAGCCCCAGCATTTT.

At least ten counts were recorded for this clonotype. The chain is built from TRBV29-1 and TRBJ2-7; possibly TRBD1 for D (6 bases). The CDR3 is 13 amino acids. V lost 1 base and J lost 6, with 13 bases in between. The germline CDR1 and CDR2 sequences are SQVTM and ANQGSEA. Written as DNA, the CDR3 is TGCAGCGTTGAAGGAGAGACAGGCACCGAGCAGTACTTC. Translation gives CSVEGETGTEQYF.

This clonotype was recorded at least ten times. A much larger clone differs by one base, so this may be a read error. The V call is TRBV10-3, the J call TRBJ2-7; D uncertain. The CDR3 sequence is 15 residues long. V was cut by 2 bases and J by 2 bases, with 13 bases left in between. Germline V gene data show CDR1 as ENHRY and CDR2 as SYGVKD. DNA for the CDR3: TGTGCCATCAGTGAGGTCCACAGCCCTCCCTACGAGCAGTACTTC. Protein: CAISEVHSPPYEQYF.

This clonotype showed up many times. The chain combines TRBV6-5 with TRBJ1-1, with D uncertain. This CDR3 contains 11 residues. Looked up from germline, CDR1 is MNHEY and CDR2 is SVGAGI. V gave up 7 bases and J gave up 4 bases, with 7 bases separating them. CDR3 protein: CASTRSTEAFF. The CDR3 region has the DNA TGTGCCAGCACCAGGAGCACTGAAGCTTTCTTT.

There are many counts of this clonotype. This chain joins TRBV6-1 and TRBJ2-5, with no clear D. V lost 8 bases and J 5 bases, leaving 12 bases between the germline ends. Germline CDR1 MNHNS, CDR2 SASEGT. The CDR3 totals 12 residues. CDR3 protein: CASGRVLETQYF. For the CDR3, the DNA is TGTGCCAGCGGAAGGGTACTGGAGACCCAGTACTTC.

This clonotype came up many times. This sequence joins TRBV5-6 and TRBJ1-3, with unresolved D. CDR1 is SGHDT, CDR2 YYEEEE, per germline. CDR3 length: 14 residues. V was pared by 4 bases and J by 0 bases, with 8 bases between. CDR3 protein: CASSIWNSGNTIYF. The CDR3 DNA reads TGTGCCAGCAGCATCTGGAACTCTGGAAACACCATATATTTT.

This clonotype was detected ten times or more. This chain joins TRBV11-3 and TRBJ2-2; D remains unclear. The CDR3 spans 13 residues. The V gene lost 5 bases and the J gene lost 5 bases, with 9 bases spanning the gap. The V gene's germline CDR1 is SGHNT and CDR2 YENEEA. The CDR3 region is CASSALVTGELFF. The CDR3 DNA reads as TGTGCCAGCAGCGCACTTGTAACCGGGGAGCTGTTTTTT.

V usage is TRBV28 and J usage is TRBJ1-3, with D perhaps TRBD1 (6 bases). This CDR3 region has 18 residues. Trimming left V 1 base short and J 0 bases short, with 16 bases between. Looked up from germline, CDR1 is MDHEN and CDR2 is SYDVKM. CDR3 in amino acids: CASSLFSPSDSSGNTIYF. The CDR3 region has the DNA TGTGCCAGCAGTTTATTCTCCCCGTCGGACAGCTCTGGAAACACCATATATTTT.